This T cell receptor (beta chain) is from a study of T cells in Graves' hyperthyroidism and ophthalmopathy. The V gene's germline CDR1 is LGHDT and CDR2 YNNKEL (reference sequence). V was pared by 1 base and J by 6 bases, with 6 bases of the junction left unmatched. The CDR3 length is 15 residues. This clonotype has only a few counts. Its antigen is unidentified. No progression to ophthalmopathy during 18 months of follow-up defined stable disease. Overall study findings and caveats: A 13 V-J model separated ophthalmopathy from stable hyperthyroidism. Model-based prediction identified ophthalmopathy a median about 6.8 months prior to its onset. Clonotypes that were expanded in thyroid above 0.001 mostly appeared in blood too.

RNA transcripts were the template for amplifying TCR beta CDR3 regions. Initially, a first-round RT-PCR of the TCR CDR3 employed the HTBI primer set. TCRdb called the multiplex PCR reads again in MiXCR, with one record for every CDR3 protein. The sample has approximately 420,000 distinct CDR3 sequences, around 13% seen once. Sequencing used blood. The sequence derives from a young woman with Graves' hyperthyroidism. The rearrangement uses TRBV3-1 and TRBJ2-5, with TRBD2 identical over 9 bases. CDR3 protein: CASSQGLAGRKTQYF. The CDR3 coding sequence is TGTGCCAGCAGCCAAGGTCTAGCGGGAAGGAAGACCCAGTACTTC.